The entry that follows covers one T cell receptor beta chain sequence. Many counts were recorded for this clonotype. Its antigen target is currently unknown. A much larger clone sits a single nucleotide away, making a read error possible. The data are from a study of CD8 T cells in ankylosing spondylitis (dated by TCRdb to the late 2010s). Broadly, across the study: The study set out to find disease-linked TCR variants by profiling T cell receptor beta repertoires in ankylosing spondylitis patients and healthy donors. The whole study cohort included 108 healthy donors and some 27 ankylosing spondylitis patients. Peripheral blood was sampled, and synovial fluid was additionally collected from ankylosing spondylitis patients. The study at large found these results: Some motif variants were previously reported in synovial fluid and blood of reactive arthritis patients, suggesting common disease-initiation mechanisms. A CD8+ phenotype was shown by the disease-linked clones, which were found at relatively low frequencies in peripheral blood. The disease-linked clones were reported as significantly enriched in matched synovial fluid samples from ankylosing spondylitis patients. Blood from ankylosing spondylitis patients appeared to be characterized by a TCR beta motif composed of roughly 8 highly homologous amino acid variants.

The CDR3, cysteine through phenylalanine, is 15 amino acids long. The read is trimmed to its CDR3 DNA, 45 bases read in frame from base 1. Trimming at the junction amounts to 0 bases on V and 0 bases on J, and the germline ends lie 9 bases apart. CDR1 SGDLS and CDR2 YYNGEE are derived from the germline V gene. Data came from an Illumina HiSeq 2500. Quantitative 5'-RACE with molecular barcodes was used to prepare TCR beta libraries. The authors processed their data as follows. A new computational method, built on a probabilistic model of VDJ rearrangement, was used to identify disease-linked TCR variants. Clones were called with MiXCR by TCRdb after fastp trimmed the public reads at Q25, and only in-frame beta chains were retained. Duplicate CDR3 protein sequences are folded into a single record with the most common DNA and genes. None of the V and J calls come from the authors' own analysis; TCRdb made them. The sample contains 35,000 to 50,000 distinct CDR3 sequences, 4% of them found a single time. Of the sample, approximately 4% falls within the top ten clones.

This TCR derives from a female donor with ankylosing spondylitis or in good health (not recorded which). The specimen was blood, either unsorted or a sorted T cell fraction (not recorded which). Here the chain combines TRBV9 and TRBJ1-2, with TRBD1 perhaps the D gene, on 5 matching bases. The nucleotide sequence is given as TGTGCCAGCAGCGTAGGACAGACAACTAACTATGGCTACACCTTC. It codes for CASSVGQTTNYGYTF.